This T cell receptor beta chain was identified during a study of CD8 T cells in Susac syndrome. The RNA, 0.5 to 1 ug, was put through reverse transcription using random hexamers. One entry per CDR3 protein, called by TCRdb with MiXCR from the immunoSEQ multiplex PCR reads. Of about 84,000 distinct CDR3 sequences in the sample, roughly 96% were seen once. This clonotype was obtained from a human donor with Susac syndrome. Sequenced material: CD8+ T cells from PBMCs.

The CDR3 spells CASSADTTNEKLFF. DNA for the CDR3: TGTGCCAGCAGCGCGGACACAACTAATGAAAAACTGTTTTTT. The chain joins TRBV7-2 to TRBJ1-4; D may be TRBD1 (5 bases). The V and J ends lost 5 bases and 0 bases respectively, with 7 bases between them. This CDR3 contains 14 residues. The germline V gene encodes CDR1 SGHTA and CDR2 FQGNSA. Supplemented by reference TRBV7-2 and TRBJ1-4, the full variable domain reads GAGVSQSPSNKVTEKGKDVELRCDPISGHTALYWYRQSLGQGLEFLIYFQGNSAPDKSGLPSDRFSAERTGGSVSTLTIQRTQQEDSAVYLCASSADTTNEKLFFGSGTQLSVL.